The TCR beta chain under discussion was sequenced for a study of T cell repertoires in cytomegalovirus infection. Study summary: Public TCR beta signatures provided an indication of both CMV infection and a matching HLA type. Study outcomes and limitations: Clonotypes of TCR beta that were HLA-C-restricted and CMV-specific dominated the ex vivo response. Carriers of CMV and the relevant HLA type were discriminated by public TCR beta frequency.

MiXCR, run by TCRdb on the reads, gives a single entry per CDR3 protein. The sample lists some 170,000 distinct CDR3 sequences, roughly 17% occurring once. This CDR3 comprises 15 residues. Germline lookup yields CDR1 MDHEN and CDR2 SYDVKM. V lost 5 bases and J 0 bases, leaving 10 bases between the germline ends. On this clonotype: Its antigen is unidentified.

V is TRBV28 and J is TRBJ2-2; the D gene is possibly TRBD1 (5 bases). Sequenced material: CD8+ T cells from PBMCs. The receptor's source is a human donor in good health (CMV status not recorded). Some clones in this sample may be carry-over from other donors' samples. As DNA, the CDR3 is TGTGCCAGCAGTCGAGACAGTTCGAACACCGGGGAGCTGTTTTTT. Translated, it gives CASSRDSSNTGELFF.